The text below deals with one TCR beta chain. The antigen remains undetermined. Reverse transcription used about 0.45 to 1 ug RNA and random hexamers. The amplification used immunoSEQ multiplex PCR on TCR beta CDR3; it spanned 54 Vbeta and 13 Jbeta. TCRdb re-analysed the immunoSEQ multiplex PCR reads in MiXCR, keeping a single row per CDR3 protein. The repertoire holds roughly 200,000 distinct CDR3 sequences, roughly 94% seen once, with 0.095% to 0.12% in the top ten. The sample is drawn from a study of CD8 T cells in Susac syndrome. General observations from the study: The study conceded that relatively few individuals underwent its TCR sequencing and HLA analysis.

The CDR3 spans 14 residues. The germline V gene encodes CDR1 MNHEY and CDR2 SVGAGI. Trimming pared 7 bases from V and 3 bases from J, leaving 14 bases between. Material for sequencing was CD4+ T cells from PBMCs. The V and J genes are TRBV6-5 and TRBJ2-3, with D tentatively TRBD1 (6 bases). The TCR comes from a human donor in good health. The CDR3 here is CASNQLRGTDTQYF. DNA of the CDR3: TGTGCCAGCAATCAACTCAGGGGAACAGATACGCAGTATTTT.